This T cell receptor (beta chain) was identified during a study of cytomegalovirus exposure and HLA in healthy donors. In the study overall: A later analysis reported the 120 or so validation repertoires used the same platform as the 550 to 700 first-cohort repertoires. General study findings and limits: According to reports, the classifier identified cytomegalovirus status with high specificity and sensitivity.

Notes on this clone: The target antigen is unknown.

Profiling relied on immunoSEQ multiplex PCR, and the TCRdb table lists in-frame clones only, not all of them. The sample consists of 100,000 to 150,000 clones, 88% of them appearing once. This receptor was obtained from a man aged 25 to 40 in good health and CMV-seronegative. The sequenced sample was PBMCs.

The CDR3, as DNA: TGTGCCTGGACCACCGGTTACCCGAATCAGCCCCAGCATTTT. Translation gives CAWTTGYPNQPQHF. The chain has TRBV30 and TRBJ1-5, with D uncertain. The CDR3 contains 14 residues. Germline V gene sequence: CDR1 GTSNPN, CDR2 SVGIG (reference sequence). The ends were cut back, 4 bases at V and 4 bases at J, with 14 bases in the middle.